This T cell receptor (beta chain) was profiled in a study of cytomegalovirus exposure and HLA in healthy donors. The PCR made use of 60 Vbeta and 13 Jbeta primers. Repertoires were generated with immunoSEQ multiplex PCR, while TCRdb's copy carries only in-frame clones and drops some. The sample includes 130,000 or so clones, about 86% seen only once; the top ten take about 5.5%. Per the germline V gene, CDR1 is LNHNV and CDR2 is YYDKDF (reference sequence). V lost 5 bases and J 3 bases, leaving 10 bases between the germline ends. The CDR3 consists of 13 residues. This sequence was found in a woman in her 30s in good health and CMV-seronegative. The chain carries TRBV15 and TRBJ1-2; D may be TRBD1 (5 bases). Sequences were obtained from PBMCs. In DNA, the CDR3 is TGTGCCACCAGCCCAGACAGAGACTATGGCTACACCTTC. Residues: CATSPDRDYGYTF. The variable domain in full, with the rest retrieved from reference TRBV15 and TRBJ1-2, is DAMVIQNPRYQVTQFGKPVTLSCSQTLNHNVMYWYQQKSSQAPKLLFHYYDKDFNNEADTPDNFQSRRPNTSFCFLDIRSPGLGDTAMYLCATSPDRDYGYTFGSGTRLTVV.